The T cell receptor beta chain described here comes from a study of blood T cell repertoires in COVID-19. The germline V and J ends were trimmed by 4 bases and 3 bases, with 11 bases remaining between them. Germline V CDR1 and CDR2: SGHRS, YFSETQ. CDR3 length equals 13 residues. Produced via immunoSEQ multiplex PCR; TCRdb's table is partial and in-frame only. The sample has roughly 160,000 clones, more than 70% seen once. Material for sequencing was peripheral blood. The chain has TRBV5-1 and TRBJ2-7, with D perhaps TRBD1 (5 bases). The TCR was taken from a man younger than 35 with active or convalescent COVID-19. CDR3: CASSPGHLYEQYF. The CDR3 DNA reads TGCGCCAGCAGCCCTGGACACCTCTACGAGCAGTACTTC.